This T cell receptor beta chain was profiled in a study of cytomegalovirus exposure and HLA in healthy donors. Study-wide findings and caveats: According to reports, the classifier identified cytomegalovirus status with high specificity and sensitivity.

Notes on this clone: Its target is not known.

This PCR relied on a set of 60 Vbeta primers and 13 Jbeta primers. Method: immunoSEQ multiplex PCR; TCRdb's copy keeps in-frame clones and lacks some. The data show about 120,000 clones, 81% seen once. The germline V gene encodes CDR1 SGDLS and CDR2 YYNGEE. The V end lost 0 bases, the J end lost 5 bases, and 15 bases lay between the germline ends. This CDR3 is 15 amino acids long. The sequenced material came from PBMCs. The source is a woman aged 25 to 39 in good health and CMV-seronegative. The chain joins TRBV9 to TRBJ2-7, with a weak D call TRBD2 (6 bases). In nucleotides, the CDR3 is TGTGCCAGCAGCGTAGGCGGGAAAATTCGTGACGAGCAGTACTTC. Amino acid sequence: CASSVGGKIRDEQYF.